This TCR beta chain is drawn from a study of blood T cell repertoires in COVID-19. As for the study in general: Spain, Italy and the United States supplied samples that represented acute and convalescent COVID-19. Sources were T cells, B-cell-depleted T cells, or PBMCs; the material itself was cDNA or gDNA.

This clone was counted only a few times. Germline CDR1 is LNHDA and CDR2 is SQIVND (reference sequence). The CDR3 length is 11 residues. V was shortened by 9 bases and J by 7 bases, with 11 bases between the two germline ends. As processed by the authors: Nucleated cell counts were estimated from reference gene primer amplification. TCRdb's table, derived via immunoSEQ multiplex PCR, lists solely in-frame clones and lacks some. That table gives V, J and clone size, and the DNA gave D and trimming. The sample records 100,000 to 150,000 clones, around 88% being singletons. The sequence derives from a human donor in a cohort sampled during active COVID-19. V usage is TRBV19 and J usage is TRBJ2-3; a weak D match, TRBD2 (6 bases). Sequencing was done on a sample of peripheral blood. The CDR3 DNA follows: TGTGCCAGCGGGGGACTCAATACGCAGTATTTT. Its translation is CASGGLNTQYF.